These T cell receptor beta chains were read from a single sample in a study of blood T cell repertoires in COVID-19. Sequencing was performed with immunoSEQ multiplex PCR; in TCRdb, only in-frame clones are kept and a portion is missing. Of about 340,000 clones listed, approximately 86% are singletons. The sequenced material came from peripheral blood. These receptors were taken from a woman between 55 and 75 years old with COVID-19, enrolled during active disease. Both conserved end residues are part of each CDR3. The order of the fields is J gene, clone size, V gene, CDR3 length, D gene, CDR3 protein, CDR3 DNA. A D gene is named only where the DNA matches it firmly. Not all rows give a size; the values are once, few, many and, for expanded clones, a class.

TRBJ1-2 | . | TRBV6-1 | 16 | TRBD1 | CASSEALGGTGYGYTF | TGTGCCAGCAGTGAAGCCCTTGGCGGGACAGGCTATGGCTACACCTTC
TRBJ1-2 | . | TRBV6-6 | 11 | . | CASSNRYGYTF | TGTGCCAGCAGTAACAGATATGGCTACACCTTC
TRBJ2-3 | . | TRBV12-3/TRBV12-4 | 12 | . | CASSQTGDTQYF | TGTGCCAGCAGCCAAACGGGAGATACGCAGTATTTT
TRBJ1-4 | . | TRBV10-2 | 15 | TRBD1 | CASSEGQGVGEKLFF | TGCGCCAGCAGTGAGGGACAGGGAGTCGGTGAAAAACTGTTTTTT
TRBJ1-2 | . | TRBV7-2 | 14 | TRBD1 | CASSLGQGTYGYTF | TGTGCCAGCAGCCTCGGACAGGGCACCTATGGCTACACCTTC
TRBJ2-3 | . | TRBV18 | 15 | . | CASSPRGGPTDTQYF | TGTGCCAGCTCACCACGCGGGGGCCCCACAGATACGCAGTATTTT
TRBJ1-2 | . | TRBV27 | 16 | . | CASSLSPRSQRYGYTF | TGTGCCAGCAGTTTATCGCCCCGATCCCAGCGCTATGGCTACACCTTC
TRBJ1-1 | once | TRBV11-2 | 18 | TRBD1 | CASSLDGGGQGWNTEAFF | TGTGCCAGCAGCTTAGATGGTGGGGGACAGGGTTGGAACACTGAAGCTTTCTTT
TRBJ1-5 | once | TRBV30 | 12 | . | CAWSGGDRPQHF | TGTGCCTGGAGTGGGGGCGACAGACCCCAGCATTTT
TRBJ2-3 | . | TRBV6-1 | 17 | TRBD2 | CASSALGPSGFTDTQYF | TGTGCCAGCAGTGCCCTCGGGCCTAGCGGATTCACAGATACGCAGTATTTT
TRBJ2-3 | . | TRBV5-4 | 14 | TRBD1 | CASSSADRVEAQYF | TGTGCCAGCAGCTCAGCAGACAGGGTGGAGGCGCAGTATTTT
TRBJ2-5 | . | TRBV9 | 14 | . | CASSVDPASGTQYF | TGTGCCAGCAGCGTAGACCCAGCCTCGGGGACCCAGTACTTC
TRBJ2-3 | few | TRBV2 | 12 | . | CASTKVQDTQYF | TGTGCCAGTACCAAAGTCCAGGATACGCAGTATTTT
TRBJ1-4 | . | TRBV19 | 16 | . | CASSRGRVATNEKLFF | TGTGCCAGTAGCCGAGGGAGGGTTGCAACTAATGAAAAACTGTTTTTT
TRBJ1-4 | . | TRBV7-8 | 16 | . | CASSQFKGEGNEKLFF | TGTGCCAGCAGCCAGTTTAAGGGGGAGGGGAATGAAAAACTGTTTTTT
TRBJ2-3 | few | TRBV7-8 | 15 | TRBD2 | CASSPGGGRPDTQYF | TGTGCCAGCAGTCCCGGCGGGGGGAGACCAGATACGCAGTATTTT
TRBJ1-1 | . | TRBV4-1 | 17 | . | CASRGGQGKLRDTEAFF | TGCGCCAGCAGGGGGGGGCAGGGTAAATTACGGGACACTGAAGCTTTCTTT
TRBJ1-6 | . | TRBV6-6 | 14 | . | CASSSERGNSPLHF | TGTGCCAGCAGCTCGGAAAGGGGAAATTCACCCCTCCACTTT
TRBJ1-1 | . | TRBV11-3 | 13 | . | CASSLASGAEAFF | TGTGCCAGCAGCTTGGCGTCCGGGGCTGAAGCTTTCTTT
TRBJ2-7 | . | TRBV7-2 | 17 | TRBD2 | CASSPGFHRGGMYEQYF | TGTGCCAGCAGCCCAGGATTTCACCGGGGGGGCATGTACGAGCAGTACTTC
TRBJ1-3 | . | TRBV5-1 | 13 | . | CASSPGSGNTIYF | TGCGCCAGCAGCCCAGGTTCTGGAAACACCATATATTTT
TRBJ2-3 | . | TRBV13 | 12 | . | CASSPDKNTQYF | TGTGCCAGCAGCCCGGACAAAAATACGCAGTATTTT
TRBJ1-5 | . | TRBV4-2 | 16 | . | CASSQDNSYSNQPQHF | TGTGCCAGCAGCCAAGATAACAGTTATAGCAATCAGCCCCAGCATTTT
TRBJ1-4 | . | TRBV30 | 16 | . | CAYYDPRGTTNEKLFF | TGTGCCTATTATGACCCGCGGGGGACCACTAATGAAAAACTGTTTTTT
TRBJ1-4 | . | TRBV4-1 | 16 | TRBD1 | CASSQDPGTGNEKLFF | TGCGCCAGCAGCCAAGATCCAGGGACAGGGAATGAAAAACTGTTTTTT
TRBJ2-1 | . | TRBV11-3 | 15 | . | CASSLQGNSYNEQFF | TGTGCCAGCAGCTTACAGGGAAACTCCTACAATGAGCAGTTCTTC
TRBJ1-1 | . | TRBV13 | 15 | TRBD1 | CASTLAGQAYTEAFF | TGTGCCAGCACCTTGGCGGGACAGGCCTACACTGAAGCTTTCTTT
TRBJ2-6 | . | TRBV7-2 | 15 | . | CASSFSGAGANVLTF | TGTGCCAGCAGCTTCTCGGGGGCTGGGGCCAACGTCCTGACTTTC
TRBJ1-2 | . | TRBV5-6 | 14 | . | CASSPQGNLYGYTF | TGTGCCAGCAGCCCCCAGGGTAATCTCTATGGCTACACCTTC
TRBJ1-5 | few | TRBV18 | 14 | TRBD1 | CASSPGQGNQPQHF | TGTGCCAGCTCACCCGGACAGGGAAACCAGCCCCAGCATTTT
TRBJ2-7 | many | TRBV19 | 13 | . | CASSPGWRDEQYF | TGTGCCAGTAGCCCGGGGTGGCGTGACGAGCAGTACTTC
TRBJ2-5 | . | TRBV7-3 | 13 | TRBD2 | CASSEGREETQYF | TGTGCCAGCAGCGAAGGGAGGGAAGAGACCCAGTACTTC
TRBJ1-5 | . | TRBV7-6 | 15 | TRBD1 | CASSKTGGADQPQHF | TGTGCCAGCAGCAAGACAGGGGGTGCGGATCAGCCCCAGCATTTT
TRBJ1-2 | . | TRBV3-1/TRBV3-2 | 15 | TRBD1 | CASSTRGTANYGYTF | TGTGCCAGCAGCACACGTGGGACAGCAAACTATGGCTACACCTTC
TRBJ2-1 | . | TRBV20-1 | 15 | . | CSASSGGLVPNEQFF | TGCAGTGCTAGTTCGGGCGGACTCGTACCTAATGAGCAGTTCTTC
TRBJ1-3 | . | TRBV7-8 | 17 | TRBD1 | CASSFLTTGGSGNTIYF | TGTGCCAGCAGCTTCCTCACGACAGGGGGCTCTGGAAACACCATATATTTT
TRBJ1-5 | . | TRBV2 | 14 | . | CASNNRVGNQPQHF | TGTGCCAGCAACAACAGGGTAGGCAATCAGCCCCAGCATTTT
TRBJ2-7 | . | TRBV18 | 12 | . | CASSQGDYEQYF | TGTGCCAGCTCCCAGGGTGACTACGAGCAGTACTTC
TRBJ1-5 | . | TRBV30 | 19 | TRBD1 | CAWSPRTGRLSLENQPQHF | TGTGCCTGGAGTCCACGGACAGGGAGGCTAAGTCTAGAAAATCAGCCCCAGCATTTT
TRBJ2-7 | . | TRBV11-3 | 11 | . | CASSLGLKQYF | TGTGCCAGCAGCTTAGGGCTCAAACAGTACTTC
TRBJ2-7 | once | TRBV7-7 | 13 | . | CASSSDQTGEQYF | TGTGCCAGCAGCTCAGACCAGACCGGGGAGCAGTACTTC
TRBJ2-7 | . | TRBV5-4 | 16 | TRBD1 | CASSTPQGQAYYEQYF | TGTGCCAGCAGCACCCCCCAGGGACAGGCATACTACGAGCAGTACTTC
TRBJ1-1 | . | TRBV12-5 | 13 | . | CASGLQGNTEAFF | TGTGCTAGTGGTCTACAGGGGAACACTGAAGCTTTCTTT